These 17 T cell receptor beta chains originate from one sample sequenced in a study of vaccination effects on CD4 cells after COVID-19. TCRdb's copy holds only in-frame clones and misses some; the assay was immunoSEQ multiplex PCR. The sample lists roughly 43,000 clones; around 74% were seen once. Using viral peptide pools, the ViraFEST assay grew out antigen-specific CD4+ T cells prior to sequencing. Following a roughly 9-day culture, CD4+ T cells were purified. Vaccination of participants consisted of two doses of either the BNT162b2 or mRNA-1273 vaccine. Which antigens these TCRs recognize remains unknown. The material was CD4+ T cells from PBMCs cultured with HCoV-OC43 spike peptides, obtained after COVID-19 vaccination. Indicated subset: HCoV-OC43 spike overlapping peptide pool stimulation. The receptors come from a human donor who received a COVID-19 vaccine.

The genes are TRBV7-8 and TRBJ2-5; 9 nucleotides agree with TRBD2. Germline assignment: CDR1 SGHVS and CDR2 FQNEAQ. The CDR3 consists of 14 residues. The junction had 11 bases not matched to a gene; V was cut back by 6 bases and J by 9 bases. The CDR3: CASSPTGTSSSQYF. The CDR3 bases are TGTGCCAGCAGTCCCACCGGGACTAGCAGTTCCCAGTACTTC.

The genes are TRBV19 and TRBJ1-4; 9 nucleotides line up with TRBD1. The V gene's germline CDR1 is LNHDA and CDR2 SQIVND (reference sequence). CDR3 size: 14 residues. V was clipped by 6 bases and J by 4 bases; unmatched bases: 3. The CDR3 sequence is CASRLTGGNEKLFF. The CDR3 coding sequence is TGTGCCAGTAGGCTGACAGGGGGTAATGAAAAACTGTTTTTT.

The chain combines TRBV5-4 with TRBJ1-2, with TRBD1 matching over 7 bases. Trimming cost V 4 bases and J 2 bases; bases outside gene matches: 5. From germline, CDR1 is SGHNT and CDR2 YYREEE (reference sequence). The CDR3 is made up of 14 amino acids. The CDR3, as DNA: TGTGCCAGCAGCCGGGACAGCAAGAACTATGGCTACACCTTC. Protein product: CASSRDSKNYGYTF.

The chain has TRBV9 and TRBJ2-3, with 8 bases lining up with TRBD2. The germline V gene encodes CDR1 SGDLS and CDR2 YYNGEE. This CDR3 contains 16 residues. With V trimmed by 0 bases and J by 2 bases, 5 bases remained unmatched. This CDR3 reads CASSVGAGAFTDTQYF. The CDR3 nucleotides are TGTGCCAGCAGCGTAGGAGCGGGGGCCTTCACAGATACGCAGTATTTT.

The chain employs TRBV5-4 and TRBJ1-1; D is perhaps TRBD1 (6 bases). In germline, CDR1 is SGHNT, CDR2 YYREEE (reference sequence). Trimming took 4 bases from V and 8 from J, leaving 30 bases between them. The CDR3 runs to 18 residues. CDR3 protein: CASSLSNILGQQIREAFF. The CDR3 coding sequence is TGTGCCAGCAGCCTCTCTAATATTTTAGGACAGCAGATAAGAGAAGCTTTCTTT.

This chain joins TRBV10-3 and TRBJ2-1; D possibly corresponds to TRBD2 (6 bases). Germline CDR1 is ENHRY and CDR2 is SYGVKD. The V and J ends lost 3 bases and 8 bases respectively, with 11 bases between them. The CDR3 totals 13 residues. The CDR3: CAISDGIADEQFF. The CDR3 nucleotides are TGTGCCATCAGTGATGGAATAGCGGATGAGCAGTTCTTC.

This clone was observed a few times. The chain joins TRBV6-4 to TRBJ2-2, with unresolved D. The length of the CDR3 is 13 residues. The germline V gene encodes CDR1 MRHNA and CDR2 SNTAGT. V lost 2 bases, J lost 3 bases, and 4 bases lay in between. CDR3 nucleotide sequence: TGTGCCAGCAGTGACAGCGACACCGGGGAGCTGTTTTTT. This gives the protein CASSDSDTGELFF.

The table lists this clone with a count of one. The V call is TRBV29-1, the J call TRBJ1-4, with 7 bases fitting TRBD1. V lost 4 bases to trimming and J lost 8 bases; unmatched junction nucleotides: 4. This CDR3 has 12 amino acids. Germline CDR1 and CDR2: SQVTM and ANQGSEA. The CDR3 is CSVGQGGEKLFF. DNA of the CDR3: TGCAGCGTTGGGCAGGGGGGGGAAAAACTGTTTTTT.

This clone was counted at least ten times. CDR3 sequence reads: CASSSAYEQYF. The CDR3 DNA follows: TGTGCCAGCAGCTCAGCCTACGAGCAGTACTTC. The chain joins TRBV7-9 to TRBJ2-7; no firm D call. The CDR3 is 11 residues long. The germline V gene encodes CDR1 SEHNR and CDR2 FQNEAQ (reference sequence). V lost 4 bases, J lost 2 bases, and 3 bases lay in between.

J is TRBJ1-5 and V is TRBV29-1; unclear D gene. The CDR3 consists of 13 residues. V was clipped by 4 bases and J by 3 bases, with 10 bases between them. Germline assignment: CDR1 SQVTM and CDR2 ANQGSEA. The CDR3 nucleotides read TGCAGCGTTGCGAGTCGGACCAATCAGCCCCAGCATTTT. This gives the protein CSVASRTNQPQHF.

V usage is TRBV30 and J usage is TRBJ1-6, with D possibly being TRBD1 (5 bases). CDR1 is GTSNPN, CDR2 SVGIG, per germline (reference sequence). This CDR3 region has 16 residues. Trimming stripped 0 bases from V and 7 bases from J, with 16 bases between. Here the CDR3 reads CAWSVFGGSGNSPLHF. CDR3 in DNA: TGTGCCTGGAGTGTATTTGGGGGTTCCGGCAATTCACCCCTCCACTTT.

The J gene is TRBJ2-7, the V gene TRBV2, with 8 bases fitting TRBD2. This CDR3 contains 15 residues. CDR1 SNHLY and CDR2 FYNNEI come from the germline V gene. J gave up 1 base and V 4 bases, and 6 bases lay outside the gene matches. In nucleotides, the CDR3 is TGTGCCAGCAGTGCCAGCGGGGGCCTTTCCTACGAGCAGTACTTC. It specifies CASSASGGLSYEQYF.

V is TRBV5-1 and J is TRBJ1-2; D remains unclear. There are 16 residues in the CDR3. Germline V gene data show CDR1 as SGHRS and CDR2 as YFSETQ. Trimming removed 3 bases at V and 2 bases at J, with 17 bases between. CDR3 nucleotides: TGCGCCAGCAGCTCGGCCCGAGACTATCTAAACTATGGCTACACCTTC. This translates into CASSSARDYLNYGYTF.

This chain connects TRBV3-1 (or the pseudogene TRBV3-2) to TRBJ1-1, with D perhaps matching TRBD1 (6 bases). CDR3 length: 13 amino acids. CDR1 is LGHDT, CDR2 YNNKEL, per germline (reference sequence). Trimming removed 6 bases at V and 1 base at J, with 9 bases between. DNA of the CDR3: TGTGCCAGCAGACAGGGTCCGAACACTGAAGCTTTCTTT. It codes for CASRQGPNTEAFF.

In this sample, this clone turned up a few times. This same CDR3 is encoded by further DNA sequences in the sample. CDR3 in amino acids: CASSDSSGGADTQYF. The CDR3 DNA reads as TGTGCCAGCAGTGACTCTAGCGGGGGGGCAGATACGCAGTATTTT. This chain links TRBV6-4 with TRBJ2-3, with 11 bases that match TRBD2. This CDR3 has 15 residues. The junction had 0 bases not matched to a gene; V was cut back by 0 bases and J by 4 bases. Germline values: CDR1 MRHNA, CDR2 SNTAGT.

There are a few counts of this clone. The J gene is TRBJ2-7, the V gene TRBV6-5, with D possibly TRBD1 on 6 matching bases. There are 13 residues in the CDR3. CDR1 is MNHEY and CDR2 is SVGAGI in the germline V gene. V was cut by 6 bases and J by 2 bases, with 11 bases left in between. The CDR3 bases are TGTGCCAGCAGCCAGCCAGGGGCCTACGAGCAGTACTTC. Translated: CASSQPGAYEQYF.

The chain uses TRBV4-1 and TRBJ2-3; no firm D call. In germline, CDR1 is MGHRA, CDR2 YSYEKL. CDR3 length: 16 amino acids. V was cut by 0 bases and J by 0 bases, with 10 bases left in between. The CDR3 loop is CASSQDPLASTDTQYF. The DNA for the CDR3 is TGCGCCAGCAGCCAAGATCCCCTTGCTAGCACAGATACGCAGTATTTT.